A single sample is the source of the 20 T cell receptor beta chains below, sequenced in a study of cytomegalovirus exposure and HLA in healthy donors (dated by TCRdb to between 2016 and 2019). The library was made by the immunoSEQ multiplex PCR assay. Imported from immuneACCESS, the table was reduced by TCRdb to in-frame sequences with V and J called. These copies leave out some clones; in studies compared against another copy, an unresolved V gene accounts for under half, and the cause of the remainder is not known. For this sample there are some 330,000 clones; roughly 88% appear just once. The ten largest clones represent about 0.91% of the sample. Material: PBMCs. The receptors here all came from a woman aged 18-29 years in good health and CMV-seronegative.

This chain connects TRBV6-1 to TRBJ2-1; 9 nucleotides match TRBD1. Germline V CDR1 and CDR2: MNHNS, SASEGT. CDR3 length: 15 amino acids. V lost 6 bases and J lost 10; bases outside the gene matches: 13. CDR3 protein: CASSAGTGRKGEQFF. The CDR3 bases are TGTGCCAGCAGCGCCGGGACAGGGCGCAAGGGAGAGCAGTTCTTC.

The V and J genes are TRBV4-3 and TRBJ1-5; D might be TRBD1 (6 bases). This CDR3 has 16 residues. The ends were cut back, 0 bases at V and 2 bases at J, with 11 bases in the middle. Germline lookup yields CDR1 LGHNA and CDR2 YSLEER. This chain's CDR3 is CASSQDLPGGNQPQHF. Here the CDR3 DNA reads TGCGCCAGCAGCCAAGATCTTCCAGGGGGCAATCAGCCCCAGCATTTT.

This rearrangement joins TRBV7-6 to TRBJ2-7; tentatively, D is TRBD2 (6 bases). The CDR3 extends over 15 amino acids. Germline CDR1 is SGHVS and CDR2 is FNYEAQ. Trimming took 1 base from V and 0 from J, leaving 10 bases between them. The CDR3 coding sequence is TGTGCCAGCAGCTTAGAAAGCGGGTTCTCCTACGAGCAGTACTTC. It codes for CASSLESGFSYEQYF.

In DNA form, the CDR3 reads TGTGCCAGCAGTCCACAGGGGGCCCAGCATTTT. It codes for CASSPQGAQHF. The chain has TRBV6-6 and TRBJ1-5; 8 nucleotides agree with TRBD1. Germline assignment: CDR1 MNHNY and CDR2 SVGAGI (reference sequence). This CDR3 is 11 amino acids long. Unmatched junction bases numbered 2, after V lost 5 bases and J lost 11 bases.

The chain employs TRBV9 and TRBJ2-3, with 9 bases lining up with TRBD2. Looked up from germline, CDR1 is SGDLS and CDR2 is YYNGEE. Unmatched junction bases numbered 11, after V lost 4 bases and J lost 5 bases. The CDR3 is 16 residues long. The CDR3 sequence: CASSLRAAGGRDTQYF. In DNA, the CDR3 is TGTGCCAGCAGCCTCCGGGCAGCGGGAGGCAGAGATACGCAGTATTTT.

The chain uses TRBV11-1 and TRBJ2-7; the match to TRBD1 covers 8 bases. Germline V gene sequence: CDR1 SGHAT, CDR2 FQDESV (reference sequence). Trimming cost V 4 bases and J 0 bases; bases outside gene matches: 5. This CDR3 spans 15 amino acids. CDR3 amino acids: CASSSRTGNSYEQYF. CDR3 DNA: TGTGCCAGCAGCTCTCGGACAGGGAACTCCTACGAGCAGTACTTC.

This chain connects TRBV6-1 to TRBJ1-1; 7 positions match TRBD1. CDR3 length: 14 residues. Per germline, CDR1 MNHNS and CDR2 SASEGT. V lost 7 bases and J lost 1; bases outside the gene matches: 6. Written as DNA, the CDR3 is TGTGCCAGCAACCCACAGGGGCCGAACACTGAAGCTTTCTTT. Translation: CASNPQGPNTEAFF.

This chain uses TRBV5-1 with TRBJ1-2; 9 bases are shared with TRBD1. The CDR3 consists of 13 residues. The germline CDR1 and CDR2 sequences are SGHRS and YFSETQ. The trim removed 1 base at V and 6 bases at J, leaving 1 base unmatched. CDR3 bases: TGCGCCAGCAGCTTGACAGGGGGCGATGGCTACACCTTC. It yields the protein CASSLTGGDGYTF. The full variable domain, its missing parts supplied by reference TRBV5-1 and TRBJ1-2, is KAGVTQTPRYLIKTRGQQVTLSCSPISGHRSVSWYQQTPGQGLQFLFEYFSETQRNKGNFPGRFSGRQFSNSRSEMNVSTLELGDSALYLCASSLTGGDGYTFGSGTRLTVV.

Remarks on this clone: Other DNA sequences in the same sample also yield this CDR3. This rearrangement joins TRBV18 to TRBJ1-2; 8 bases are shared with TRBD1. Germline CDR1 reads KGHSH; CDR2 reads LQKENI. The length of the CDR3 is 13 residues. With V trimmed by 6 bases and J by 3 bases, 3 bases remained unmatched. CDR3: CASSPGQDYGYTF. As DNA, the CDR3 is TGTGCCAGCTCCCCGGGACAGGACTATGGCTACACCTTC.

The CDR3 sequence: CASSQDPLAGESNEQFF. As DNA, the CDR3 is TGTGCCAGCAGCCAAGATCCCCTAGCGGGAGAGAGCAATGAGCAGTTCTTC. The chain joins TRBV4-2 to TRBJ2-1; 10 bases agree with TRBD2. The V gene end was trimmed by 0 bases and the J gene end by 6 bases; junction bases not matched to a gene: 8. The CDR3 spans 17 residues. Germline CDR1 LGHNA, CDR2 YNFKEQ.

The chain has TRBV10-3 and TRBJ1-1; D ambiguous. CDR3 length equals 12 residues. Germline CDR1 ENHRY, CDR2 SYGVKD. V lost 3 bases to trimming and J lost 6 bases, with 8 bases between them. The CDR3 region is CAISDGEAEAFF. In DNA, the CDR3 is TGTGCCATCAGTGACGGGGAGGCTGAAGCTTTCTTT.

The chain has TRBV5-1 and TRBJ2-7; D unclear. Trimming pared 1 base from V and 2 bases from J, leaving 7 bases between. CDR1 is SGHRS and CDR2 is YFSETQ in the germline V gene. The CDR3 loop spans 13 amino acids. The CDR3 protein is CASSLSVTYEQYF. The CDR3 DNA reads TGCGCCAGCAGCTTGTCAGTTACCTACGAGCAGTACTTC.

The V and J genes are TRBV7-2 and TRBJ1-2; 8 nucleotides line up with TRBD1. Germline lookup yields CDR1 SGHTA and CDR2 FQGNSA. The CDR3 covers 14 residues. Losses at the gene ends were 5 bases for V and 8 bases for J; bases not matched to a gene: 10. The CDR3 DNA sequence: TGTGCCAGCAGCCTGGCGACAGGGGCCGGGGGCTACACCTTC. This encodes CASSLATGAGGYTF.

The chain recombines TRBV19 with TRBJ2-1; no firm D call. CDR3 length: 14 residues. Trimming removed 1 base from V and 3 bases from J, with 7 bases in between. Germline CDR1 LNHDA, CDR2 SQIVND (reference sequence). The CDR3 coding sequence is TGTGCCAGTAGTATAGGTCGAGGCTACAATGAGCAGTTCTTC. Translation: CASSIGRGYNEQFF.

CDR3 coding DNA: TGTGCCAGCAGCTTAGAGGGCAGGGAATATGGCTACACCTTC. Protein sequence: CASSLEGREYGYTF. The chain carries TRBV7-8 and TRBJ1-2; D perhaps matches TRBD1 (5 bases). Per the germline V gene, CDR1 is SGHVS and CDR2 is FQNEAQ. There are 14 residues in the CDR3. Trimming took 1 base from V and 5 from J, leaving 11 bases between them.

The rearrangement uses TRBV5-1 and TRBJ1-1, with a tentative D call TRBD1 (6 bases). Trimming took off 4 bases at V and 1 base at J, with 11 bases between the two ends. Germline V gene data show CDR1 as SGHRS and CDR2 as YFSETQ. The length of the CDR3 is 14 residues. CDR3 sequence (DNA): TGCGCCAGCAGCAAACAGGGCACGAACACTGAAGCTTTCTTT. This encodes CASSKQGTNTEAFF.

This chain connects TRBV9 to TRBJ2-2; D not resolved. V was pared by 4 bases and J by 1 base, with 11 bases between. Germline CDR1 and CDR2: SGDLS and YYNGEE. CDR3 length: 15 amino acids. CDR3 sequence: CASSPTRMNTGELFF. Written as DNA, the CDR3 is TGTGCCAGCAGCCCGACTCGGATGAACACCGGGGAGCTGTTTTTT.

The chain has TRBV19 and TRBJ2-7; 11 nucleotides line up with TRBD1. The CDR3 is made up of 14 amino acids. CDR1 and CDR2 (germline): LNHDA, SQIVND (reference sequence). J lost 6 bases, V lost 5 bases, and 6 bases had no gene match. The CDR3 loop reads CASSLTGTGGEQYF. In DNA form, the CDR3 reads TGTGCCAGTAGTCTGACCGGGACAGGGGGCGAGCAGTACTTC.

The chain has TRBV4-2 and TRBJ1-1; perhaps TRBD1 as D (5 bases). With 0 bases removed from V and 5 bases from J, the gap between germline ends came to 13 bases. CDR3 length: 15 residues. Germline CDR1 LGHNA, CDR2 YNFKEQ. CDR3 sequence reads: CASSQDGGSGTEAFF. In nucleotides, the CDR3 is TGTGCCAGCAGCCAAGACGGAGGGTCAGGGACTGAAGCTTTCTTT.

The gene calls are TRBV9 and TRBJ2-7; 14 bases line up with TRBD2. Germline V lookup: CDR1 SGDLS, CDR2 YYNGEE. V shed 4 bases and J 0 bases; nucleotides not matched to a gene: 9. The length of the CDR3 is 18 residues. CDR3 DNA sequence: TGTGCCAGCAGCCCGGGGACTAGCGGGAGACTGAGCTCCTACGAGCAGTACTTC. It codes for CASSPGTSGRLSSYEQYF.